These T cell receptor beta chains were read from a single sample in a study of OX40 agonist ivuxolimab in advanced cancers. Profiling relied on immunoSEQ multiplex PCR, and the TCRdb table lists in-frame clones only, not all of them. The table records 50,000 to 60,000 clones, 85% to 90% of them present only once. The specimen comprised CD4+ or CD8+ T cells sorted from blood, sampled in a trial of the OX40 agonist ivuxolimab. Receptor source: an adult with an advanced solid tumor such as melanoma, head and neck, liver or kidney cancer. Both conserved end residues are part of each CDR3. The order of the fields is V gene, J gene, clone size, CDR3 length, D gene, CDR3 protein, CDR3 DNA. A D gene is named only where the DNA matches it firmly. Clone size is given for some rows only: seen once, a few or many times, or a class if the clone is expanded.

v_gene: TRBV4-2; j_gene: TRBJ1-4; abundance: once; len: 14; d_gene: NA; CDR3aa: CASSQGHNGEKLFF; CDR3nt: TGTGCCAGCAGCCAAGGACATAACGGGGAAAAACTGTTTTTT
v_gene: TRBV6-6; j_gene: TRBJ2-7; abundance: NA; len: 14; d_gene: TRBD1; CDR3aa: CASRQRDRGREQYF; CDR3nt: TGTGCCAGCAGACAGCGGGACAGGGGGCGCGAGCAGTACTTC
v_gene: TRBV28; j_gene: TRBJ2-4; abundance: NA; len: 18; d_gene: TRBD1; CDR3aa: CASSSGNLRDRVENIQYF; CDR3nt: TGTGCCAGCAGTTCCGGGAACCTCCGGGACAGGGTCGAAAACATTCAGTACTTC
v_gene: TRBV28; j_gene: TRBJ2-7; abundance: NA; len: 16; d_gene: TRBD2; CDR3aa: CASSLPGTSGISEQYF; CDR3nt: TGTGCCAGCAGTTTACCTGGGACTAGCGGGATAAGCGAGCAGTACTTC
v_gene: TRBV28; j_gene: TRBJ2-6; abundance: NA; len: 15; d_gene: NA; CDR3aa: CASSFWPTGANVLTF; CDR3nt: TGTGCCAGCAGTTTCTGGCCGACAGGGGCCAACGTCCTGACTTTC
v_gene: TRBV6-1; j_gene: TRBJ1-3; abundance: NA; len: 15; d_gene: TRBD1; CDR3aa: CASKKQGVAGNTIYF; CDR3nt: TGTGCCAGCAAGAAACAGGGGGTCGCTGGAAACACCATATATTTT
v_gene: TRBV4-2; j_gene: TRBJ2-1; abundance: NA; len: 16; d_gene: TRBD2; CDR3aa: CASSQGSGGGYNEQFF; CDR3nt: TGTGCCAGCAGCCAAGGGAGCGGGGGGGGTTATAATGAGCAGTTCTTC
v_gene: TRBV7-7; j_gene: TRBJ2-7; abundance: NA; len: 13; d_gene: NA; CDR3aa: CASSLDLGREQYF; CDR3nt: TGTGCCAGCAGCTTAGACTTGGGTCGCGAGCAGTACTTC
v_gene: TRBV2; j_gene: TRBJ2-1; abundance: NA; len: 16; d_gene: NA; CDR3aa: CASNSLGSLGNNEQFF; CDR3nt: TGTGCCAGCAATAGTTTAGGGAGCCTGGGTAACAATGAGCAGTTCTTC
v_gene: TRBV12-5; j_gene: TRBJ1-1; abundance: NA; len: 14; d_gene: NA; CDR3aa: CASGLVRGNTEAFF; CDR3nt: TGTGCTAGTGGTTTGGTACGGGGGAACACTGAAGCTTTCTTT
v_gene: TRBV2; j_gene: TRBJ1-5; abundance: NA; len: 13; d_gene: NA; CDR3aa: CASSEQGSQPQHF; CDR3nt: TGTGCCAGCAGTGAACAGGGTTCTCAGCCCCAGCATTTT
v_gene: TRBV27; j_gene: TRBJ1-5; abundance: once; len: 16; d_gene: NA; CDR3aa: CASRPAGRGGNQPQHF; CDR3nt: TGTGCCAGCCGACCCGCAGGGAGAGGGGGCAATCAGCCCCAGCATTTT
v_gene: TRBV7-3; j_gene: TRBJ2-7; abundance: NA; len: 16; d_gene: NA; CDR3aa: CASSLGDGGLTYEQYF; CDR3nt: TGTGCCAGCAGCTTAGGGGACGGGGGACTCACCTACGAGCAGTACTTC
v_gene: TRBV4-2; j_gene: TRBJ2-7; abundance: NA; len: 16; d_gene: TRBD2; CDR3aa: CASSTSGARVAHEQYF; CDR3nt: TGTGCCAGCAGCACGAGCGGGGCTAGAGTGGCCCACGAGCAGTACTTC
v_gene: TRBV14; j_gene: TRBJ2-1; abundance: NA; len: 16; d_gene: TRBD1; CDR3aa: CASSFQRTGSYNEQFF; CDR3nt: TGTGCCAGCAGCTTTCAAAGGACAGGGAGCTACAATGAGCAGTTCTTC
v_gene: TRBV7-8; j_gene: TRBJ2-3; abundance: NA; len: 17; d_gene: TRBD2; CDR3aa: CASSLRTSAQSTDTQYF; CDR3nt: TGTGCCAGCAGCTTACGGACTAGCGCCCAAAGCACAGATACGCAGTATTTT
v_gene: TRBV6-6; j_gene: TRBJ2-7; abundance: NA; len: 15; d_gene: TRBD2; CDR3aa: CASSFVGGSSYEQYF; CDR3nt: TGTGCCAGCAGTTTCGTAGGCGGGAGTTCTTACGAGCAGTACTTC
v_gene: TRBV5-5; j_gene: TRBJ2-7; abundance: once; len: 15; d_gene: TRBD2; CDR3aa: CASSQLAGGPVVQYF; CDR3nt: TGTGCCAGCAGCCAACTAGCGGGAGGGCCGGTGGTTCAGTACTTC
v_gene: TRBV7-3; j_gene: TRBJ2-4; abundance: NA; len: 20; d_gene: NA; CDR3aa: CASTPRWERSQIKAKNIQYF; CDR3nt: TGTGCCAGCACCCCTCGGTGGGAGAGAAGCCAAATAAAAGCCAAAAACATTCAGTACTTC
v_gene: TRBV2; j_gene: TRBJ1-2; abundance: NA; len: 13; d_gene: NA; CDR3aa: CASGQLANYGYTF; CDR3nt: TGTGCCAGCGGACAGTTAGCTAACTATGGCTACACCTTC
v_gene: TRBV19; j_gene: TRBJ2-7; abundance: NA; len: 12; d_gene: NA; CDR3aa: CASSIEDGRQYF; CDR3nt: TGTGCCAGTAGTATAGAGGACGGACGACAGTACTTC
v_gene: TRBV4-3; j_gene: TRBJ2-2; abundance: NA; len: 14; d_gene: NA; CDR3aa: CASSRDANTGELFF; CDR3nt: TGCGCCAGCAGCCGGGACGCGAACACCGGGGAGCTGTTTTTT
v_gene: TRBV27; j_gene: TRBJ2-1; abundance: NA; len: 13; d_gene: NA; CDR3aa: CASSRNRADEQFF; CDR3nt: TGTGCCAGCAGCCGAAACAGGGCCGATGAGCAGTTCTTC
v_gene: TRBV5-1; j_gene: TRBJ1-5; abundance: NA; len: 15; d_gene: TRBD1; CDR3aa: CASSRSTGENQPQHF; CDR3nt: TGCGCCAGCAGCCGGTCGACAGGGGAAAATCAGCCCCAGCATTTT
v_gene: TRBV11-1; j_gene: TRBJ2-1; abundance: NA; len: 18; d_gene: NA; CDR3aa: CASSSPPYMGGSYNEQFF; CDR3nt: TGTGCCAGCAGCTCTCCCCCCTATATGGGGGGCTCCTACAATGAGCAGTTCTTC
v_gene: TRBV2; j_gene: TRBJ1-5; abundance: NA; len: 14; d_gene: NA; CDR3aa: CASTSAGLNQPQHF; CDR3nt: TGTGCCAGCACCAGCGCGGGTCTTAATCAGCCCCAGCATTTT
v_gene: TRBV11-2; j_gene: TRBJ1-1; abundance: NA; len: 15; d_gene: NA; CDR3aa: CASSLFGQFNTEAFF; CDR3nt: TGTGCCAGCAGCTTATTTGGACAGTTTAACACTGAAGCTTTCTTT
v_gene: TRBV13; j_gene: TRBJ2-1; abundance: NA; len: 19; d_gene: TRBD2; CDR3aa: CASSLGTSGRGRVYNEQFF; CDR3nt: TGTGCCAGCAGCTTAGGGACTAGCGGGAGGGGAAGGGTCTACAATGAGCAGTTCTTC
v_gene: TRBV20-1; j_gene: TRBJ2-1; abundance: NA; len: 11; d_gene: NA; CDR3aa: CSAELGNEQFF; CDR3nt: TGCAGTGCTGAACTGGGCAATGAGCAGTTCTTC
v_gene: TRBV29-1; j_gene: TRBJ2-2; abundance: NA; len: 15; d_gene: NA; CDR3aa: CSVGQGRTNTGELFF; CDR3nt: TGCAGCGTCGGGCAGGGCAGGACGAACACCGGGGAGCTGTTTTTT
v_gene: TRBV7-3; j_gene: TRBJ2-3; abundance: NA; len: 16; d_gene: NA; CDR3aa: CASSLSLALSTDTQYF; CDR3nt: TGTGCCAGCAGCTTAAGTCTAGCGCTCAGCACAGATACGCAGTATTTT
v_gene: TRBV5-1; j_gene: TRBJ1-4; abundance: NA; len: 16; d_gene: NA; CDR3aa: CASSLGQPPANEKLFF; CDR3nt: TGCGCCAGCAGCTTGGGACAGCCTCCAGCTAATGAAAAACTGTTTTTT
v_gene: TRBV19; j_gene: TRBJ1-1; abundance: NA; len: 13; d_gene: TRBD1; CDR3aa: CASSIRQGSEAFF; CDR3nt: TGTGCCAGTAGTATACGACAGGGCTCTGAAGCTTTCTTT
v_gene: TRBV2; j_gene: TRBJ2-7; abundance: NA; len: 14; d_gene: TRBD2; CDR3aa: CASLQLAGSYEQYF; CDR3nt: TGTGCCAGCTTGCAACTAGCGGGCAGCTACGAGCAGTACTTC
v_gene: TRBV29-1; j_gene: TRBJ1-1; abundance: NA; len: 12; d_gene: NA; CDR3aa: CSAEDAQAGAFF; CDR3nt: TGCAGCGCTGAAGACGCCCAGGCGGGGGCTTTCTTT
v_gene: TRBV10-3; j_gene: TRBJ2-7; abundance: NA; len: 13; d_gene: NA; CDR3aa: CAISGTSSREQYF; CDR3nt: TGTGCCATCAGTGGCACTAGCTCCCGCGAGCAGTACTTC
v_gene: TRBV5-4; j_gene: TRBJ2-1; abundance: NA; len: 15; d_gene: TRBD1; CDR3aa: CASSPGQGAYNEQFF; CDR3nt: TGTGCCAGCAGCCCGGGACAGGGGGCCTACAATGAGCAGTTCTTC
v_gene: TRBV28; j_gene: TRBJ2-4; abundance: NA; len: 17; d_gene: NA; CDR3aa: CASSGGHLRGAKNIQYF; CDR3nt: TGTGCCAGCAGTGGGGGCCACCTAAGGGGAGCCAAAAACATTCAGTACTTC
v_gene: TRBV19; j_gene: TRBJ2-1; abundance: NA; len: 13; d_gene: TRBD1; CDR3aa: CASSGTGVNEQFF; CDR3nt: TGTGCCAGTAGCGGGACAGGGGTAAATGAGCAGTTCTTC
v_gene: TRBV6-1; j_gene: TRBJ2-3; abundance: few; len: 14; d_gene: TRBD2; CDR3aa: CASKVAGGADTQYF; CDR3nt: TGTGCCAGCAAGGTCGCGGGAGGGGCAGATACGCAGTATTTT